A single sample gave rise to the 27 T cell receptor beta chains below, sequenced in a study of PD-L1 blockade in urothelial cancer. TCRdb's copy holds only in-frame clones and misses some; the assay was immunoSEQ multiplex PCR. This table has some 74,000 clones, around 85% appearing once. The time point is: pretreatment peripheral blood. Sequenced material: PBMCs, taken around atezolizumab (anti-PD-L1) treatment. These receptors all stem from a man in his forties or fifties with urothelial cancer.

The chain combines TRBV11-3 with TRBJ2-2, with 9 bases matching TRBD2. Trimming took 4 bases from V and 8 from J; bases not matched to a gene: 11. This CDR3 is built from 16 residues. Germline assignment: CDR1 SGHNT and CDR2 YENEEA. CDR3 amino acids: CASSSGVSGRNGELFF. Written as DNA, the CDR3 is TGTGCCAGCAGCTCCGGGGTTAGCGGGAGAAATGGGGAGCTGTTTTTT.

This clone appeared once. The chain carries TRBV6-1 and TRBJ1-2; TRBD1 matches at 11 bases. The junction had 4 bases not matched to a gene; V was cut back by 2 bases and J by 2 bases. The germline V gene has CDR1 MNHNS and CDR2 SASEGT. The CDR3 consists of 16 residues. The CDR3: CASSERTGGANYGYTF. CDR3 nucleotide sequence: TGTGCCAGCAGTGAAAGGACAGGGGGCGCAAACTATGGCTACACCTTC.

The V call is TRBV7-8, the J call TRBJ2-5; 7 positions agree with TRBD1. From germline, CDR1 is SGHVS and CDR2 FQNEAQ. The V segment lost 6 bases and the J segment 0 bases; nucleotides outside the gene matches: 13. The CDR3 totals 17 residues. Here the CDR3 reads CASRKTGEFGYQETQYF. Written as DNA, the CDR3 is TGTGCCAGCAGGAAAACAGGGGAATTCGGGTACCAAGAGACCCAGTACTTC.

This clone was recorded only once. The chain recombines TRBV2 with TRBJ1-2; 10 nucleotides agree with TRBD1. In germline, CDR1 is SNHLY, CDR2 FYNNEI. Trimming at V came to 4 bases and at J to 4 bases, leaving 3 bases not matched to a gene. The CDR3 covers 14 residues. CDR3 bases: TGTGCCAGCAGTGGGACAGGGGGGGGCTATGGCTACACCTTC. The encoded protein is CASSGTGGGYGYTF.

CDR3 protein: CASSQGVYGYTF. DNA of the CDR3: TGTGCCAGCTCACAGGGAGTCTATGGCTACACCTTC. The chain carries TRBV28 and TRBJ1-2; a possible D gene is TRBD1 (6 bases). CDR1 is MDHEN, CDR2 SYDVKM, per germline. This CDR3 is built from 12 residues. V was trimmed by 8 bases and J by 4 bases, leaving 11 bases between them.

The rearrangement uses TRBV18 and TRBJ2-1; maybe TRBD2 (5 bases). The CDR3 extends over 15 amino acids. The germline V gene has CDR1 KGHSH and CDR2 LQKENI. V lost 3 bases, J lost 2 bases, and 11 bases lay in between. The CDR3 nucleotides are TGTGCCAGCTCACCGGGAGTTACTACCTACAATGAGCAGTTCTTC. Translated: CASSPGVTTYNEQFF.

The chain carries TRBV30 and TRBJ2-7, with D unclear. The CDR3 has 13 residues. V lost 0 bases, J lost 7 bases, and 13 bases lay in between. CDR1 and CDR2 (germline): GTSNPN, SVGIG (reference sequence). CDR3 sequence (DNA): TGTGCCTGGAGTGTATTTCACCGCGGAGAGCAGTACTTC. Translating gives CAWSVFHRGEQYF.

The chain combines TRBV4-1 with TRBJ1-3, with TRBD1 matching over 9 bases. Germline-derived CDR1 and CDR2 are MGHRA and YSYEKL. The CDR3 runs to 19 residues. After removal of 5 bases from V and 0 bases from J, the junction contained 14 bases not matched to a gene. In DNA form, the CDR3 reads TGCGCCAGCAGCGAATTCCCGGGACAGGGCCTCCTCTCTGGAAACACCATATATTTT. Protein product: CASSEFPGQGLLSGNTIYF.

V gene TRBV28 combines with J gene TRBJ2-3; 7 positions match TRBD2. With 5 bases clipped from V and 5 bases from J, the junction kept 4 bases outside the gene matches. Germline values: CDR1 MDHEN, CDR2 SYDVKM. The CDR3 is made up of 13 amino acids. Written as DNA, the CDR3 is TGTGCCAGCAGTATAACTAGCGAAGATACGCAGTATTTT. Encoded protein: CASSITSEDTQYF. Drawing the rest from reference TRBV28 and TRBJ2-3, the complete variable domain is DVKVTQSSRYLVKRTGEKVFLECVQDMDHENMFWYRQDPGLGLRLIYFSYDVKMKEKGDIPEGYSVSREKKERFSLILESASTNQTSMYLCASSITSEDTQYFGPGTRLTVL.

The chain joins TRBV29-1 to TRBJ2-1; 11 bases map to TRBD1. The CDR3 runs to 15 residues. With 1 base clipped from V and 10 bases from J, the junction kept 9 bases outside the gene matches. The germline V gene encodes CDR1 SQVTM and CDR2 ANQGSEA. Here the CDR3 DNA reads TGCAGCGTTGAAGGGGGACAGGGGGATTCCAAGGAGCAGTTCTTC. Translated, it gives CSVEGGQGDSKEQFF.

This clone was counted only a few times. The V call is TRBV6-6, the J call TRBJ2-3, with D unresolved. Germline CDR1 and CDR2: MNHNY and SVGAGI (reference sequence). Between the trimmed V and J ends, which lost 8 bases and 5 bases, there was a span of 11 bases. The CDR3 runs 12 residues. Here the CDR3 reads CASGPVVDTQYF. In nucleotides, the CDR3 is TGTGCCAGCGGTCCGGTGGTAGATACGCAGTATTTT.

This clone is a singleton in its sample. V usage is TRBV6-1 and J usage is TRBJ1-5; perhaps TRBD1 as D (5 bases). Trimming removed 6 bases from V and 7 bases from J, with 13 bases in between. Germline lookup yields CDR1 MNHNS and CDR2 SASEGT. The CDR3 spans 13 residues. In DNA form, the CDR3 reads TGTGCCAGCAGGGACACTTTGGGACAGCCCCAGCATTTT. Translation gives CASRDTLGQPQHF.

By proportion, this clone is medium-sized (0.01 to 0.1%). CDR3 coding DNA: TGTGCCAGCAGTTTATTCGGACTGGAATACAATGAGCAGTTCTTC. Translating gives CASSLFGLEYNEQFF. The V and J genes are TRBV28 and TRBJ2-1; a possible D gene is TRBD2 (5 bases). Germline V CDR1 and CDR2: MDHEN, SYDVKM. CDR3 length: 15 amino acids. Trimming removed 1 base from V and 4 bases from J, with 11 bases in between.

The rearrangement links TRBV30 to TRBJ1-4; 8 bases fit TRBD1. Germline V lookup: CDR1 GTSNPN, CDR2 SVGIG (reference sequence). J was trimmed by 5 bases and V by 0 bases; bases with no gene match: 8. This CDR3 has 16 amino acids. The CDR3 protein is CAWSVPRTGTNEKLFF. DNA of the CDR3: TGTGCCTGGAGTGTACCGAGGACAGGGACAAATGAAAAACTGTTTTTT.

This sequence joins TRBV5-5 and TRBJ1-1; 7 nucleotides line up with TRBD1. The V gene's germline CDR1 is SGHKS and CDR2 YYEKEE (reference sequence). The CDR3 runs to 15 residues. Unmatched junction bases numbered 5, after V lost 0 bases and J lost 3 bases. In nucleotides, the CDR3 is TGTGCCAGCAGCTTGGCGACAGGGTGGGACACTGAAGCTTTCTTT. This encodes CASSLATGWDTEAFF. Supplemented by reference TRBV5-5 and TRBJ1-1, the full variable domain reads DAGVTQSPTHLIKTRGQQVTLRCSPISGHKSVSWYQQVLGQGPQFIFQYYEKEERGRGNFPDRFSARQFPNYSSELNVNALLLGDSALYLCASSLATGWDTEAFFGQGTRLTVV.

V usage is TRBV14 and J usage is TRBJ2-3, with D possibly TRBD1 on 5 matching bases. Looked up from germline, CDR1 is SGHDN and CDR2 is FVKESK. This CDR3 contains 16 residues. V lost 2 bases, J lost 0 bases, and 12 bases lay in between. In nucleotides, the CDR3 is TGTGCCAGCAGCCAACAGACAGTCCTCAGCACAGATACGCAGTATTTT. This codes for CASSQQTVLSTDTQYF.

This clone was seen once. This chain connects TRBV18 to TRBJ2-5; 9 bases match TRBD1. CDR1 KGHSH and CDR2 LQKENI come from the germline V gene. The length of the CDR3 is 14 residues. The trim removed 8 bases at V and 5 bases at J, leaving 9 bases unmatched. This CDR3 reads CASQHGQGSETQYF. The CDR3 region has the DNA TGTGCCAGCCAACACGGACAGGGGAGTGAGACCCAGTACTTC.

The rearrangement joins TRBV28 to TRBJ2-1; TRBD2 agrees at 11 bases. There are 16 residues in the CDR3. J gave up 3 bases and V 2 bases, and 3 bases lay outside the gene matches. Germline V gene lookup returns CDR1 MDHEN and CDR2 SYDVKM. CDR3 loop: CASSLGTSGSYNEQFF. CDR3 coding DNA: TGTGCCAGCAGTTTAGGAACTAGCGGGAGCTACAATGAGCAGTTCTTC.

The rearrangement links TRBV9 to TRBJ2-7, with 10 bases fitting TRBD2. Germline-derived CDR1 and CDR2 are SGDLS and YYNGEE. Trimming took 2 bases from V and 2 from J; bases not matched to a gene: 4. This CDR3 has 15 residues. As DNA, the CDR3 is TGTGCCAGCAGCGTTGGAACTAGCGGGACCTACGAGCAGTACTTC. This translates into CASSVGTSGTYEQYF.

The chain couples TRBV30 to TRBJ2-1; D gene ambiguous. This CDR3 is 12 amino acids long. Germline V lookup: CDR1 GTSNPN, CDR2 SVGIG (reference sequence). The CDR3 nucleotides are TGTGCTTTGAAGAAGGAGAGCAATGAGCAGTTCTTC. It encodes CALKKESNEQFF.

In this sample, this clone turned up once. The chain uses TRBV5-1 and TRBJ2-7, with 12 bases fitting TRBD2. The CDR3 sequence is 19 residues long. V lost 2 bases to trimming and J lost 6 bases; unmatched junction nucleotides: 18. Germline CDR1 is SGHRS and CDR2 is YFSETQ. In DNA, the CDR3 is TGCGCCAGCAGCTTCCCGATGACTTCTTCTAGCGGGAGGGTAGGCGAGCAGTACTTC. This translates into CASSFPMTSSSGRVGEQYF.

The V gene is TRBV7-6, the J gene TRBJ2-3, with 12 bases lining up with TRBD2. Germline V lookup: CDR1 SGHVS, CDR2 FNYEAQ. This CDR3 contains 19 residues. The ends lost 1 base at V and 0 bases at J; junction bases unmatched: 8. CDR3 in DNA: TGTGCCAGCAGCTTAGTCCTGGGACTAGCGGGTACTAGCACAGATACGCAGTATTTT. The encoded protein is CASSLVLGLAGTSTDTQYF.

This chain joins TRBV6-1 and TRBJ2-5, with 10 bases fitting TRBD1. V lost 1 base to trimming and J lost 9 bases; unmatched junction nucleotides: 2. The CDR3 runs to 13 residues. Germline-derived CDR1 and CDR2 are MNHNS and SASEGT. The CDR3 DNA reads TGTGCCAGCAGTGAAGGAGGACAGGGGGCCCAGTACTTC. Amino acids: CASSEGGQGAQYF.

This chain joins TRBV30 and TRBJ1-1; D not resolved. The germline V and J ends were trimmed by 0 bases and 5 bases, with 16 bases remaining between them. The CDR3 loop spans 15 amino acids. Germline values: CDR1 GTSNPN, CDR2 SVGIG (reference sequence). CDR3 bases: TGTGCCTGGAGTGTCCCCCTGACATTTGCGACTGAAGCTTTCTTT. Residues: CAWSVPLTFATEAFF.

J is TRBJ2-7 and V is TRBV25-1, with 7 positions matching TRBD1. The CDR3 is made up of 13 amino acids. Unmatched junction bases numbered 8, after V lost 6 bases and J lost 6 bases. Germline values: CDR1 MGHDK, CDR2 SYGVNS. The CDR3 DNA reads TGTGCCAGCAGGTCGACAGGGCTCCTCGAGCAGTACTTC. It translates to CASRSTGLLEQYF.

The J gene is TRBJ2-1, the V gene TRBV7-2; 10 bases line up with TRBD2. Trimming removed 1 base from V and 3 bases from J; junction bases left unmatched: 9. The length of the CDR3 is 18 residues. Germline lookup yields CDR1 SGHTA and CDR2 FQGNSA. In nucleotides, the CDR3 is TGTGCCAGCAGCTTAGAGAGCATACTAGCGGGACTCTACAATGAGCAGTTCTTC. It codes for CASSLESILAGLYNEQFF.

The J gene is TRBJ1-1, the V gene TRBV7-3; D remains unclear. This CDR3 comprises 15 residues. V was cut by 4 bases and J by 1 base, with 13 bases left in between. Per germline, CDR1 SGHTA and CDR2 FQGTGA. CDR3 residues: CASSSGSPGNTEAFF. The CDR3 nucleotides read TGTGCCAGCAGCTCTGGTAGTCCCGGGAACACTGAAGCTTTCTTT.